This T cell receptor beta chain was retrieved from a study of memory CD4+ T cells and cytomegalovirus serostatus. Single viable CD3+CD4+CD8-CD45RO+ cells were sorted as the memory CD4+ T cells. Measured with immunoSEQ multiplex PCR; TCRdb has only the in-frame clones, and not every one. Of tens of thousands of clones in the sample, around four fifths are singletons; the top ten hold roughly 0.65%. V gave up 7 bases and J gave up 5 bases, with 11 bases separating them. CDR1 MDHEN and CDR2 SYDVKM come from the germline V gene. This CDR3 contains 12 residues. Sequenced material: memory CD4+ T cells from blood. This chain connects TRBV28 to TRBJ1-1, with a tentative D call TRBD1 (6 bases). The sequence came from an adult in good health and CMV-seronegative. Some clones in this sample may be carry-over from other donors' samples. In DNA form, the CDR3 reads TGTGCCAGCATCTTCCAGGGGACTGAAGCTTTCTTT. Protein sequence: CASIFQGTEAFF.